Sequencing of this T cell receptor (beta chain) was carried out in a study of blood T cell repertoires in COVID-19. The wider study: Acute and convalescent COVID-19 samples came from the United States, Italy and Spain. In each case, the material was cDNA or gDNA derived from T cells, B-cell-depleted T cells, or PBMCs.

CDR3 size: 15 residues. The germline gives CDR1 SGHTA, CDR2 FQGNSA. After removal of 5 bases from V and 6 bases from J, the junction contained 8 bases not matched to a gene. In the original analysis: Counts of nucleated cells, estimated from reference gene primer amplification, were obtained. The assay was immunoSEQ multiplex PCR, and TCRdb's table has in-frame clones only and misses some. The D gene and trimming were derived from the DNA, and the V and J assignments and clone size from that table. The sample lists 370,000 or so clones; 81% were seen once. Sequenced: peripheral blood. The genes are TRBV7-2 and TRBJ2-1; TRBD1 matches 9 bases. The TCR comes from a human donor with acute or convalescent COVID-19. The donor label of this sample is uncertain. CDR3 sequence: CASSRGTGFSNEQFF. For the CDR3, the DNA is TGTGCCAGCAGCCGCGGGACAGGGTTCAGCAATGAGCAGTTCTTC. The full variable domain, its missing parts supplied by reference TRBV7-2 and TRBJ2-1, is GAGVSQSPSNKVTEKGKDVELRCDPISGHTALYWYRQSLGQGLEFLIYFQGNSAPDKSGLPSDRFSAERTGGSVSTLTIQRTQQEDSAVYLCASSRGTGFSNEQFFGPGTRLTVL.